Each of the 20 T cell receptor beta chains below was sequenced from the same sample in a study of blood T cell repertoires in COVID-19. The method was immunoSEQ multiplex PCR; TCRdb's version includes in-frame clones alone and lacks a portion of them. The sample holds nearly 300,000 clones, about 88% seen once. The sequenced sample consisted of peripheral blood. The receptors come from a human donor with COVID-19, enrolled during active disease. The donor label of this sample is uncertain.

This clone was seen once. The rearrangement links TRBV7-2 to TRBJ2-7; D may be TRBD2 (5 bases). The V end was cut by 1 base, the J end by 3 bases, with 22 bases between. The CDR3 is 18 amino acids. In germline, CDR1 is SGHTA, CDR2 FQGNSA. In DNA form, the CDR3 reads TGTGCCAGCAGCTTAGAAGGGAGTAGCCCAACCGTATACTACGAGCAGTACTTC. Translation: CASSLEGSSPTVYYEQYF.

The V and J genes are TRBV19 and TRBJ2-6, with 8 bases fitting TRBD1. CDR3 length: 18 amino acids. Germline values: CDR1 LNHDA, CDR2 SQIVND (reference sequence). Trimming cost V 7 bases and J 4 bases; bases outside gene matches: 15. The DNA for the CDR3 is TGTGCCAGTATTAAAAGGGCAGGGGGCAACTACGGGGCCAACGTCCTGACTTTC. Amino acid sequence: CASIKRAGGNYGANVLTF.

The V call is TRBV3-1 (or the pseudogene TRBV3-2), the J call TRBJ1-6; the D gene is possibly TRBD1 (5 bases). Trimming pared 1 base from V and 1 base from J, leaving 8 bases between. The CDR3 has 16 amino acids. The germline V gene has CDR1 LGHDT and CDR2 YNNKEL (reference sequence). CDR3 coding DNA: TGTGCCAGCAGCCAAGGAGACAGTTCCTATAATTCACCCCTCCACTTT. Protein product: CASSQGDSSYNSPLHF.

The V call is TRBV18, the J call TRBJ2-3, with a possible D match to TRBD2 (5 bases). The V and J ends lost 2 bases and 2 bases respectively, with 11 bases between them. This CDR3 is built from 15 residues. Germline CDR1 KGHSH, CDR2 LQKENI. This chain's CDR3 is CASSPGIGNTDTQYF. CDR3 nucleotide sequence: TGTGCCAGCTCACCAGGGATCGGGAACACAGATACGCAGTATTTT.

The rearrangement links TRBV5-1 to TRBJ2-6; D is perhaps TRBD1 (6 bases). Trimming took off 4 bases at V and 2 bases at J, with 13 bases between the two ends. The germline gives CDR1 SGHRS, CDR2 YFSETQ. The CDR3 contains 16 residues. The CDR3 DNA sequence: TGCGCCAGCAGCCTAAACCAGGGGACTGGGGCCAACGTCCTGACTTTC. Translating gives CASSLNQGTGANVLTF.

This chain joins TRBV27 and TRBJ2-2; 9 bases are shared with TRBD1. Per the germline V gene, CDR1 is MNHEY and CDR2 is SMNVEV (reference sequence). The CDR3 extends over 15 amino acids. The V segment lost 4 bases and the J segment 3 bases; nucleotides outside the gene matches: 3. Written as DNA, the CDR3 is TGTGCCAGCAGTTCGGGACAGGGCCACACCGGGGAGCTGTTTTTT. This translates into CASSSGQGHTGELFF.

The chain uses TRBV29-1 and TRBJ2-5; 7 bases line up with TRBD2. This CDR3 spans 13 amino acids. J gave up 4 bases and V 2 bases, and 4 bases lay outside the gene matches. The germline CDR1 and CDR2 sequences are SQVTM and ANQGSEA. The CDR3 nucleotides are TGCAGCGTTGAATCTCGCGGGGGAGAGACCCAGTACTTC. Amino acids: CSVESRGGETQYF.

In this sample, this clone turned up once. V gene TRBV18 combines with J gene TRBJ2-2; the D gene is possibly TRBD2 (6 bases). The CDR3 sequence is 12 residues long. V lost 3 bases to trimming and J lost 7 bases, with 6 bases between them. CDR1 is KGHSH and CDR2 is LQKENI in the germline V gene. The CDR3 bases are TGTGCCAGCTCACCGGGAGGCGGGGAGCTGTTTTTT. Translation gives CASSPGGGELFF.

This sequence joins TRBV7-8 and TRBJ2-1, with a weak D call TRBD2 (5 bases). V was shortened by 5 bases and J by 5 bases, with 22 bases between the two germline ends. This CDR3 region has 17 residues. CDR1 and CDR2 (germline): SGHVS, FQNEAQ. The CDR3 sequence: CASSQLKRTGKNNEQFF. CDR3 coding DNA: TGTGCCAGCAGCCAACTGAAGAGGACGGGGAAGAACAATGAGCAGTTCTTC.

The rearrangement joins TRBV5-1 to TRBJ2-1; a possible D gene is TRBD2 (6 bases). With 0 bases removed from V and 8 bases from J, the gap between germline ends came to 9 bases. Germline V gives CDR1 SGHRS, CDR2 YFSETQ. The CDR3 spans 13 residues. The DNA for the CDR3 is TGCGCCAGCAGCTTGGGCGGGGCGGATGAGCAGTTCTTC. Residues: CASSLGGADEQFF.

This clone was recorded only once. CDR3 in amino acids: CASSLSAGLTDTQYF. The CDR3 DNA reads as TGTGCCAGCAGTTTATCAGCGGGGCTCACAGATACGCAGTATTTT. The chain has TRBV28 and TRBJ2-3; TRBD2 agrees at 7 bases. J lost 2 bases, V lost 1 base, and 3 bases had no gene match. Looked up from germline, CDR1 is MDHEN and CDR2 is SYDVKM. This CDR3 region has 15 residues.

The chain joins TRBV5-1 to TRBJ2-1, with D possibly matching TRBD1 (5 bases). The CDR3 has 13 amino acids. Germline V gives CDR1 SGHRS, CDR2 YFSETQ. V dropped 3 bases and J dropped 6 bases, with 10 bases sitting between them. CDR3 bases: TGCGCCAGCAGCTGGCGACAGATCAATGAGCAGTTCTTC. It translates to CASSWRQINEQFF.

This chain uses TRBV25-1 with TRBJ2-7, with a weak D call TRBD2 (6 bases). The CDR3 covers 14 residues. Per germline, CDR1 MGHDK and CDR2 SYGVNS. The V and J ends lost 2 bases and 5 bases respectively, with 13 bases between them. CDR3 DNA: TGTGCCAGCAGTGAAGGAGGGTGGGATCACGAGCAGTACTTC. It yields the protein CASSEGGWDHEQYF.

This chain uses TRBV7-2 with TRBJ1-1; D ambiguous. V was clipped by 3 bases and J by 5 bases, with 16 bases between them. Germline loops: CDR1 SGHTA, CDR2 FQGNSA. This CDR3 spans 15 amino acids. CDR3 coding DNA: TGTGCCAGCAGCTTGGTGAGGGTGGCGGGTACTGAAGCTTTCTTT. This codes for CASSLVRVAGTEAFF.

The V and J genes are TRBV24-1 and TRBJ2-7, with 12 bases identical to TRBD1. Per germline, CDR1 KGHDR and CDR2 SFDVKD. Unmatched junction bases numbered 4, after V lost 1 base and J lost 4 bases. This CDR3 contains 16 residues. Written as DNA, the CDR3 is TGTGCCACCAGTGATTTCCGGGACAGGGGGCGTTACGAGCAGTACTTC. Residues: CATSDFRDRGRYEQYF.

The chain combines TRBV20-1 with TRBJ1-2; 7 bases line up with TRBD1. The CDR3 sequence is 14 residues long. Looked up from germline, CDR1 is DFQATT and CDR2 is SNEGSKA (reference sequence). V lost 3 bases to trimming and J lost 2 bases; unmatched junction nucleotides: 6. The DNA for the CDR3 is TGCAGTGCTAGTCAAAGGGGACAGAACTATGGCTACACCTTC. It specifies CSASQRGQNYGYTF.

The chain links TRBV10-3 to TRBJ2-5; tentatively, D is TRBD1 (6 bases). Trimming stripped 4 bases from V and 2 bases from J, with 8 bases between. Per germline, CDR1 ENHRY and CDR2 SYGVKD. This CDR3 contains 13 residues. The CDR3 sequence: CAISGTAQETQYF. The DNA for the CDR3 is TGTGCCATCAGTGGGACAGCTCAAGAGACCCAGTACTTC.

V is TRBV14 and J is TRBJ2-2; D uncertain. Germline values: CDR1 SGHDN, CDR2 FVKESK. The CDR3 totals 12 residues. V lost 5 bases and J lost 10, with 11 bases in between. The DNA for the CDR3 is TGTGCCAGCAGCAATTCCTTGTTGGAGCTGTTTTTT. This encodes CASSNSLLELFF.

This rearrangement joins TRBV3-1 (or the pseudogene TRBV3-2) to TRBJ2-7, with 8 nucleotides matching TRBD2. CDR3 length: 14 amino acids. CDR1 LGHDT and CDR2 YNNKEL come from the germline V gene (reference sequence). J lost 5 bases, V lost 1 base, and 4 bases had no gene match. The CDR3 coding sequence is TGTGCCAGCAGCCAAGTGGGGACTAGGAACGAGCAGTACTTC. This translates into CASSQVGTRNEQYF.

The chain employs TRBV5-6 and TRBJ1-4, with D uncertain. CDR1 is SGHDT and CDR2 is YYEEEE in the germline V gene. Trimming stripped 5 bases from V and 7 bases from J, with 12 bases between. The CDR3 is made up of 13 amino acids. DNA for the CDR3: TGTGCCAGCAGAGCACCGGGAGCTGAAAAACTGTTTTTT. Translated: CASRAPGAEKLFF.